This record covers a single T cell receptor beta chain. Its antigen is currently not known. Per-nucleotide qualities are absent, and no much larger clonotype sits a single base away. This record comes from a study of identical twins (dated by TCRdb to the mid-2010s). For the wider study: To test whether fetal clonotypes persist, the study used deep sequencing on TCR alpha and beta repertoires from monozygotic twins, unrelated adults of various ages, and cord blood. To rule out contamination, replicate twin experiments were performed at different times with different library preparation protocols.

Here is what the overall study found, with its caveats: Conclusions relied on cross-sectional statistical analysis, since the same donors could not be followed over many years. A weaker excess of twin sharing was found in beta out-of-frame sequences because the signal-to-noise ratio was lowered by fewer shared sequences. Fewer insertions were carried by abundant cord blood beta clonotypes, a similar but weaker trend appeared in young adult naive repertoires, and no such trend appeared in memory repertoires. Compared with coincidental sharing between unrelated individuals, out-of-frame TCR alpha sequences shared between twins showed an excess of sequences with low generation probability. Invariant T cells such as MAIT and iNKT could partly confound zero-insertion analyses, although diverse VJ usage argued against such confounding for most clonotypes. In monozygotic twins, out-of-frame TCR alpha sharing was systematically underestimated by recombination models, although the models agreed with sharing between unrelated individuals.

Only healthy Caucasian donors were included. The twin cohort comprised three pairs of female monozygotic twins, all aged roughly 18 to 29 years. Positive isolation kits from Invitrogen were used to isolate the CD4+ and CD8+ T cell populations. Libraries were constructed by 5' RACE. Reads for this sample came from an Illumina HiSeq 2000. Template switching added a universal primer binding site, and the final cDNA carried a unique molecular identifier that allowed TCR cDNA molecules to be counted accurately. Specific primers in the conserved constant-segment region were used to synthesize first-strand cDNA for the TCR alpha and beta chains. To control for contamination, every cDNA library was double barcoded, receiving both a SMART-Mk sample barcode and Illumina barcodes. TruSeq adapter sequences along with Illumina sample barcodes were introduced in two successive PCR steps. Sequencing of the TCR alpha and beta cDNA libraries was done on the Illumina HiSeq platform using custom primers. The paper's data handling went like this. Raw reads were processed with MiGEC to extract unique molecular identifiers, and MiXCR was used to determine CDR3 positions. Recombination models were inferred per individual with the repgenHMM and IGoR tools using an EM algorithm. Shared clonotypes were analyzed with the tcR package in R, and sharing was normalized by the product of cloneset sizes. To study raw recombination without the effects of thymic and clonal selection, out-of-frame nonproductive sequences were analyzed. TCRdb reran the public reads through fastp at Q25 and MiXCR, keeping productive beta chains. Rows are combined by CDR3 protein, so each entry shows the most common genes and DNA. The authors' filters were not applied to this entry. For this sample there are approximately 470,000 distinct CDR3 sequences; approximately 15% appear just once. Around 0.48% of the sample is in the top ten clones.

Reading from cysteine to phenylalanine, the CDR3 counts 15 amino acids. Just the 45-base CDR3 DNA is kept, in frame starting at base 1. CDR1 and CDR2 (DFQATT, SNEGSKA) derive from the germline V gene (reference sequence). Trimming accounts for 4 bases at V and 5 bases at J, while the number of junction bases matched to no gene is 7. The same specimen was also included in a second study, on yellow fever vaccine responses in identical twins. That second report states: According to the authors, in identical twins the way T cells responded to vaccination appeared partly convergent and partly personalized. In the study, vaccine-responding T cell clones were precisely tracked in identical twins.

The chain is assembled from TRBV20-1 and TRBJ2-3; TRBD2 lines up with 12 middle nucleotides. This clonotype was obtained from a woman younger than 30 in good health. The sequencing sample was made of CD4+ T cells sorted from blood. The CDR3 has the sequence CSAKPSGGAVDTQYF. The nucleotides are TGCAGTGCTAAGCCTAGCGGGGGGGCCGTAGATACGCAGTATTTT.